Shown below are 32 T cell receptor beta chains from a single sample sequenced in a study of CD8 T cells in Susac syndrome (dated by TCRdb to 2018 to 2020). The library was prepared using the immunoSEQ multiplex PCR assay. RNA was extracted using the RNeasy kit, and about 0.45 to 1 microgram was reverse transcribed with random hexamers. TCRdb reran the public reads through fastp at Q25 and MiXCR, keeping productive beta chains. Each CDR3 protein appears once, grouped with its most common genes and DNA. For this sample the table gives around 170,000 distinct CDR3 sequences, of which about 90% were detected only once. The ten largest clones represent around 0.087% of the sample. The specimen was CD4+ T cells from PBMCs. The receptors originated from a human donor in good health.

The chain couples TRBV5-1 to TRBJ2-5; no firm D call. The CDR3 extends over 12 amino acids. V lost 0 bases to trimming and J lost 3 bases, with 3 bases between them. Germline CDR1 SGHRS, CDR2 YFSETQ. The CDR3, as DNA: TGCGCCAGCAGCTTGGGTGAAGAGACCCAGTACTTC. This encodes CASSLGEETQYF.

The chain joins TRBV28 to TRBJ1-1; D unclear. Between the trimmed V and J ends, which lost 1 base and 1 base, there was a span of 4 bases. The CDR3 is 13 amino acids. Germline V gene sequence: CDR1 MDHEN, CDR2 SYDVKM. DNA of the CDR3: TGTGCCAGCAGTTTATCCGGGAACACTGAAGCTTTCTTT. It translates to CASSLSGNTEAFF.

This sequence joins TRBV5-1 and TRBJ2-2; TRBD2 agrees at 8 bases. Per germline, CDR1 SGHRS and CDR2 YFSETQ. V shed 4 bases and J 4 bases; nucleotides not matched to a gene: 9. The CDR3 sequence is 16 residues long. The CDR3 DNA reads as TGCGCCAGCAGCGCCCCGGGAGGGCGGGGCACCGGGGAGCTGTTTTTT. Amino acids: CASSAPGGRGTGELFF.

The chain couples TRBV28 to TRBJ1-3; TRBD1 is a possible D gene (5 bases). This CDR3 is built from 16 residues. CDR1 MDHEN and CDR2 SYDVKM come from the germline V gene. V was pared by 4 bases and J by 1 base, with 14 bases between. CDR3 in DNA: TGTGCCAGCAGTTCGCCGGGACTCAGGTCTGGAAACACCATATATTTT. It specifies CASSSPGLRSGNTIYF.

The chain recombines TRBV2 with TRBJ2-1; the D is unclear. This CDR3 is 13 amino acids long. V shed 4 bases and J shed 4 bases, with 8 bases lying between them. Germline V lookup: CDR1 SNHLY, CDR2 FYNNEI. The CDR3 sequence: CASSVLLYNEQFF. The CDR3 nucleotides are TGTGCCAGCAGTGTCCTACTATACAATGAGCAGTTCTTC.

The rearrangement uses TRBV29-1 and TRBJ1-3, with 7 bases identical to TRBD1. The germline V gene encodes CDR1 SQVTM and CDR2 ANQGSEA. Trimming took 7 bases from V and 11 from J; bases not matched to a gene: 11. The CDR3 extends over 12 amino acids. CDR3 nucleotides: TGCAGCGGGCGAGGGGAGGGGGCAGCCATATATTTT. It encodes CSGRGEGAAIYF.

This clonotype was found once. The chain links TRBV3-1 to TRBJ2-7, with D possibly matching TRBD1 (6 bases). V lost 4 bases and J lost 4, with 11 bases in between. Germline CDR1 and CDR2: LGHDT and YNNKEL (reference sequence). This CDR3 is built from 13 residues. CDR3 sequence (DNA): TGTGCCAGCAGCCCCACCAGGGGTTACGAGCAGTACTTC. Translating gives CASSPTRGYEQYF.

This chain's CDR3 is CASSLRRESGEQYF. The CDR3, as DNA: TGTGCCAGCAGCCTACGGCGGGAGAGTGGCGAGCAGTACTTC. The V call is TRBV11-2, the J call TRBJ2-7; 7 bases match TRBD2. V dropped 5 bases and J dropped 6; count of bases not matched to a gene: 10. The CDR3 contains 14 residues. The V gene's germline CDR1 is SGHAT and CDR2 FQNNGV.

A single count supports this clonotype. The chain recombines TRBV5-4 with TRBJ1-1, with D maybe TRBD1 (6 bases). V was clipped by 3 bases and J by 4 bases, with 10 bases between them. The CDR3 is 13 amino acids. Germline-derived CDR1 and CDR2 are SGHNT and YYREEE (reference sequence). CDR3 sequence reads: CASSSRGSTEAFF. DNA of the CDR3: TGTGCCAGCAGCTCGAGGGGGAGCACTGAAGCTTTCTTT.

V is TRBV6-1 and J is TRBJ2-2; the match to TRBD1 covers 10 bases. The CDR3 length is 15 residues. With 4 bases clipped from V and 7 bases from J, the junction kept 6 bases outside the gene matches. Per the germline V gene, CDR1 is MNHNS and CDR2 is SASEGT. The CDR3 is CASSAGTGVVGELFF. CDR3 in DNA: TGTGCCAGCAGTGCCGGGACAGGGGTGGTCGGGGAGCTGTTTTTT.

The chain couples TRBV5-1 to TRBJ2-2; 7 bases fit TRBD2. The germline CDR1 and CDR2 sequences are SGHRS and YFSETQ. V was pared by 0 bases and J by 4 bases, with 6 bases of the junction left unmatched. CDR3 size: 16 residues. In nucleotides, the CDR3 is TGCGCCAGCAGCTTGGTCGGGCTAGCGGTCACCGGGGAGCTGTTTTTT. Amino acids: CASSLVGLAVTGELFF.

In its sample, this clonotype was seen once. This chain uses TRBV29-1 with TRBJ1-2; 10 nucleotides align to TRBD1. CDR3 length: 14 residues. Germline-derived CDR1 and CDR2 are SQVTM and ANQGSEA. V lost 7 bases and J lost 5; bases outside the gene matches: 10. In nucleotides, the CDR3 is TGCAGCGCTAAGGACAGGGGGAGATGGTATGGCTACACCTTC. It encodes CSAKDRGRWYGYTF.

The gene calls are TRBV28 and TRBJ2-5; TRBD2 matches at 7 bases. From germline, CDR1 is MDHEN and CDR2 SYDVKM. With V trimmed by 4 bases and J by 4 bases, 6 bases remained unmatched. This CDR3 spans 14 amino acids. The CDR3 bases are TGTGCCAGCAGTTCACCGGGGGGAGTAGAGACCCAGTACTTC. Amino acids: CASSSPGGVETQYF.

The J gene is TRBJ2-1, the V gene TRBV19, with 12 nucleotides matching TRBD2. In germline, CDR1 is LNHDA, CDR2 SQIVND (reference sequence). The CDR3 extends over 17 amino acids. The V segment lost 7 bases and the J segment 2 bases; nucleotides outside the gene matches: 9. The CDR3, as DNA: TGTGCCAGTACTCCACAAGGGACTAGCGGGCCCTACAATGAGCAGTTCTTC. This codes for CASTPQGTSGPYNEQFF.

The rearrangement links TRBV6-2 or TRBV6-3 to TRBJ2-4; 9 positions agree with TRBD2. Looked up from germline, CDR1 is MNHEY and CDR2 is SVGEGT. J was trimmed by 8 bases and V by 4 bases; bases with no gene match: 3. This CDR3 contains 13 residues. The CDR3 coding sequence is TGTGCCAGCAGTTTAGCGGGAGAGGACATTCAGTACTTC. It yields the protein CASSLAGEDIQYF.

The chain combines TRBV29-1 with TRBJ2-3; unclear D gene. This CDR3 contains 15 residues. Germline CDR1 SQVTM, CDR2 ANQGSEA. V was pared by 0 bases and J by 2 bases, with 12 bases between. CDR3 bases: TGCAGCGTTGAAGACGCACCCGACACCACAGATACGCAGTATTTT. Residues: CSVEDAPDTTDTQYF.

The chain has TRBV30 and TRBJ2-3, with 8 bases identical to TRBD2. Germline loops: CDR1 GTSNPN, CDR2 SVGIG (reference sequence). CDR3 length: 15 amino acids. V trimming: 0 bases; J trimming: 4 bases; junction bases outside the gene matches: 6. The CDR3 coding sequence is TGTGCCTGGAGTGTACTGGGGCGGGGGGCAGATACGCAGTATTTT. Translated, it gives CAWSVLGRGADTQYF.

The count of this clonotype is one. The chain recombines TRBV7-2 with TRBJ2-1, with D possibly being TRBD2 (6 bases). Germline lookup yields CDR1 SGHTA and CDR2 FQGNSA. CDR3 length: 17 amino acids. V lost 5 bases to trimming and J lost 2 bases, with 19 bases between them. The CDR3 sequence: CASSPTVGGAAYNEQFF. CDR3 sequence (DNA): TGTGCCAGCAGCCCCACAGTCGGGGGAGCGGCCTACAATGAGCAGTTCTTC. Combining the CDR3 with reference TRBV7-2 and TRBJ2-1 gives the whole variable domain GAGVSQSPSNKVTEKGKDVELRCDPISGHTALYWYRQSLGQGLEFLIYFQGNSAPDKSGLPSDRFSAERTGGSVSTLTIQRTQQEDSAVYLCASSPTVGGAAYNEQFFGPGTRLTVL.

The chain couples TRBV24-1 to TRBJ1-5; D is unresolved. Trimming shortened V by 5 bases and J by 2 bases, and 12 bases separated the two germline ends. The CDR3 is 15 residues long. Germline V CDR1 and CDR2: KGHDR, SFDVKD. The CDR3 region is CATSVGGFGNQPQHF. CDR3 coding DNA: TGTGCCACCAGTGTGGGAGGGTTTGGCAATCAGCCCCAGCATTTT.

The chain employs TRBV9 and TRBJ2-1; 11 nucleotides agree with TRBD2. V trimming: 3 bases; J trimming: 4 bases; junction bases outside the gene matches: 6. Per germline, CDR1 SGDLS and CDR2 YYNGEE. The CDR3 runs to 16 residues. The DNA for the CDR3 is TGTGCCAGCAGCGGGACCGGGACTAGCGGTTACAATGAGCAGTTCTTC. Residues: CASSGTGTSGYNEQFF.

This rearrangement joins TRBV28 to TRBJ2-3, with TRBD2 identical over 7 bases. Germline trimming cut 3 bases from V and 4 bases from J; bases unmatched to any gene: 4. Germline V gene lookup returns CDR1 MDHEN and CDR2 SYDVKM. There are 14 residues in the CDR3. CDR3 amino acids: CASSFGRRADTQYF. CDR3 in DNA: TGTGCCAGCAGTTTCGGGAGGAGAGCAGATACGCAGTATTTT. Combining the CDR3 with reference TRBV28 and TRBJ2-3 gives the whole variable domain DVKVTQSSRYLVKRTGEKVFLECVQDMDHENMFWYRQDPGLGLRLIYFSYDVKMKEKGDIPEGYSVSREKKERFSLILESASTNQTSMYLCASSFGRRADTQYFGPGTRLTVL.

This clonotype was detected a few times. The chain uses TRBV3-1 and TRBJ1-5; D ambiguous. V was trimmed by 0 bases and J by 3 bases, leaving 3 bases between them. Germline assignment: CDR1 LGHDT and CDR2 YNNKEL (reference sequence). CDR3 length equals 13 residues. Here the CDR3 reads CASSQDTNQPQHF. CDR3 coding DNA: TGTGCCAGCAGCCAAGATACCAATCAGCCCCAGCATTTT.

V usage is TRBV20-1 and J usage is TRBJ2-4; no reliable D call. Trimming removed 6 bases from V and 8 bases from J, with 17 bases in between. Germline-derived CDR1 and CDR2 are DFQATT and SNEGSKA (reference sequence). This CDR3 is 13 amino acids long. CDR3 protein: CSASGASVDIQYF. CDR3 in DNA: TGCAGTGCATCTGGCGCGAGTGTGGACATTCAGTACTTC.

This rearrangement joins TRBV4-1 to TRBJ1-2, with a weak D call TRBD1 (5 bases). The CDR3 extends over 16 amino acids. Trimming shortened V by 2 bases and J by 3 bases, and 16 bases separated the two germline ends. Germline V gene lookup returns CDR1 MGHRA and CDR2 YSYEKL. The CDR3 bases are TGCGCCAGCAGCCAACTAACCCCGAGACAGTACTATGGCTACACCTTC. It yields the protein CASSQLTPRQYYGYTF.

CDR3 nucleotides: TGCGCCAGCAGCTTGGGACAGGGTCGAGACATTCAGTACTTC. It encodes CASSLGQGRDIQYF. This chain joins TRBV5-1 and TRBJ2-4, with TRBD1 matching 7 bases. J lost 8 bases, V lost 0 bases, and 5 bases had no gene match. The germline V gene encodes CDR1 SGHRS and CDR2 YFSETQ. The CDR3 extends over 14 amino acids.

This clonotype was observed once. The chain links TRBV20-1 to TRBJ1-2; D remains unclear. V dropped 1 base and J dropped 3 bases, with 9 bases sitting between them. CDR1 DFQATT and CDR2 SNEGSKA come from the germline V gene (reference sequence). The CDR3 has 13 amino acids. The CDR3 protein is CSARGVRDYGYTF. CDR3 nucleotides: TGCAGTGCTAGAGGAGTCCGGGACTATGGCTACACCTTC.

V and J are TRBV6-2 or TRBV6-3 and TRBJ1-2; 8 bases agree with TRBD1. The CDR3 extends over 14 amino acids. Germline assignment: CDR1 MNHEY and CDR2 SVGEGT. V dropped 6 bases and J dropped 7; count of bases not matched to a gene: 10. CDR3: CASRGTGQGRGYTF. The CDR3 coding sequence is TGTGCCAGCAGGGGAACTGGACAGGGACGTGGCTACACCTTC.

The CDR3 bases are TGCAGTGCCGGCAACGTAGGCAATCAGCCCCAGCATTTT. Translated: CSAGNVGNQPQHF. The chain joins TRBV20-1 to TRBJ1-5, with D unresolved. Germline V gene sequence: CDR1 DFQATT, CDR2 SNEGSKA (reference sequence). This CDR3 comprises 13 residues. The V end lost 6 bases, the J end lost 2 bases, and 11 bases lay between the germline ends.

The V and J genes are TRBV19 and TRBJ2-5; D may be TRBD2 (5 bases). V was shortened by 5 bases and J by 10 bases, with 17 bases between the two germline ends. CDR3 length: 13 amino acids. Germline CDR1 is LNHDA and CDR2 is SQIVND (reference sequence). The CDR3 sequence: CASSDSAPRDQYF. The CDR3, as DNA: TGTGCCAGTAGTGACTCGGCCCCCCGGGACCAGTACTTC.

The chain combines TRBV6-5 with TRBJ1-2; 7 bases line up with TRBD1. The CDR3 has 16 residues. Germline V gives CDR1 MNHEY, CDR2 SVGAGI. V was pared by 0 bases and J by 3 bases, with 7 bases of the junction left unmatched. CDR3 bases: TGTGCCAGCAGTTACTCGAGGGGGCGCGAGGACTATGGCTACACCTTC. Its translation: CASSYSRGREDYGYTF.

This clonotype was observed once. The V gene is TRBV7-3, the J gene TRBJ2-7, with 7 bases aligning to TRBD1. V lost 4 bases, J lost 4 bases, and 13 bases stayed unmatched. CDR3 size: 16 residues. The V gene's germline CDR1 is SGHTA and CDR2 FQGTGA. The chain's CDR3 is CASSSMAAGRGYEQYF. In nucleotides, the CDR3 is TGTGCCAGCAGCTCCATGGCTGCTGGCAGGGGGTACGAGCAGTACTTC. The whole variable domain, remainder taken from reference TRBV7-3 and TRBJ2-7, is GAGVSQTPSNKVTEKGKYVELRCDPISGHTALYWYRQSLGQGPEFLIYFQGTGAADDSGLPNDRFFAVRPEGSVSTLKIQRTERGDSAVYLCASSSMAAGRGYEQYFGPGTRLTVT.

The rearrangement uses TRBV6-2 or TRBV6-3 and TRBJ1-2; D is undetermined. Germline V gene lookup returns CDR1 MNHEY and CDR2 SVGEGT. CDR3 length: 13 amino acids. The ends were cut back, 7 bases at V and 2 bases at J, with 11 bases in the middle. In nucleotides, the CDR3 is TGTGCCAGCAATGAAGACGGCAACTATGGCTACACCTTC. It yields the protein CASNEDGNYGYTF.